The T cell receptor (beta chain) described here comes from a study of blood T cells in healthy people across ages. This CDR3 region has 14 residues. Germline loops: CDR1 SQVTM, CDR2 ANQGSEA. V was pared by 6 bases and J by 7 bases, with 14 bases of the junction left unmatched. The sample holds one count of this clonotype. A much bigger clone sits one base away, suggesting this may be a read error. A second 7 to 11 cycle PCR used barcoded and J-beta primers. MiXCR, applied by TCRdb to the 5' RACE reads, yields one record per CDR3 protein. In the table there are 1.5 million to 2 million distinct CDR3 sequences, roughly 28% of which are singletons.

The sequenced material came from blood. The chain carries TRBV29-1 and TRBJ1-2; 7 bases agree with TRBD1. The source is a woman in her 30s in good health. The CDR3 bases are TGCAGCGTCTCAGGACAGGATCCTTCGGTTGGCTACACCTTC. Translation gives CSVSGQDPSVGYTF.